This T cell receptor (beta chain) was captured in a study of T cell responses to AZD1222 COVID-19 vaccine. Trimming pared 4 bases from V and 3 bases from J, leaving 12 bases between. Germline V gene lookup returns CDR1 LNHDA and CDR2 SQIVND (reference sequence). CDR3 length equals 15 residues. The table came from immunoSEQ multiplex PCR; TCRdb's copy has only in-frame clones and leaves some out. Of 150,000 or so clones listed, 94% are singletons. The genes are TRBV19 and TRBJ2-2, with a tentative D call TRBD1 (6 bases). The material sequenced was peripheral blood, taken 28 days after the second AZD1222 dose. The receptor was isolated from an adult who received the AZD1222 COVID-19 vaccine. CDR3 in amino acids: CASSTRDTYTGELFF. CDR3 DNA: TGTGCCAGTAGTACCCGGGACACGTACACCGGGGAGCTGTTTTTT.